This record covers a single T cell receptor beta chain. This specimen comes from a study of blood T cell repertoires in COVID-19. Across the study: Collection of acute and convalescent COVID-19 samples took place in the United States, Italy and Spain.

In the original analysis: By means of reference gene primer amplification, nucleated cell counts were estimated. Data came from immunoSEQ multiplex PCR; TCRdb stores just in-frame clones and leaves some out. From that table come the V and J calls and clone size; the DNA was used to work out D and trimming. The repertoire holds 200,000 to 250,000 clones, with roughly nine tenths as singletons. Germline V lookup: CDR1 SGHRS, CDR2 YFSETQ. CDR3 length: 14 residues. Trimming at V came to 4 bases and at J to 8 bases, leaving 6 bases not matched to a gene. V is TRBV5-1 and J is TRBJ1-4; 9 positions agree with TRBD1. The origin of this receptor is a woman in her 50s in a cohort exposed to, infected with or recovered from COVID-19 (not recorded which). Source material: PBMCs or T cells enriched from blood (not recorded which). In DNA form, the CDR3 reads TGCGCCAGCAGCAACGGACAGGGGAGGGAAAAACTGTTTTTT. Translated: CASSNGQGREKLFF.